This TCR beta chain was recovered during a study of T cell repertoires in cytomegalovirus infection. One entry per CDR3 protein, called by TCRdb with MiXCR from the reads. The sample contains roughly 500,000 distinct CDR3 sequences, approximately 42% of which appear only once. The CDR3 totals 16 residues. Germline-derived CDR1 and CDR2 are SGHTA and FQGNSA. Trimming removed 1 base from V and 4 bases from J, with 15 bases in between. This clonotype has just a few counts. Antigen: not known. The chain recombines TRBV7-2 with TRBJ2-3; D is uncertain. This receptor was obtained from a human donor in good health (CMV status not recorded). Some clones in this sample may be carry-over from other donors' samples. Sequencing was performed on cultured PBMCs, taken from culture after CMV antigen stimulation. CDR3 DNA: TGTGCCAGCAGCTTAGTTGGGGAAAGCAAGGCAGATACGCAGTATTTT. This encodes CASSLVGESKADTQYF.